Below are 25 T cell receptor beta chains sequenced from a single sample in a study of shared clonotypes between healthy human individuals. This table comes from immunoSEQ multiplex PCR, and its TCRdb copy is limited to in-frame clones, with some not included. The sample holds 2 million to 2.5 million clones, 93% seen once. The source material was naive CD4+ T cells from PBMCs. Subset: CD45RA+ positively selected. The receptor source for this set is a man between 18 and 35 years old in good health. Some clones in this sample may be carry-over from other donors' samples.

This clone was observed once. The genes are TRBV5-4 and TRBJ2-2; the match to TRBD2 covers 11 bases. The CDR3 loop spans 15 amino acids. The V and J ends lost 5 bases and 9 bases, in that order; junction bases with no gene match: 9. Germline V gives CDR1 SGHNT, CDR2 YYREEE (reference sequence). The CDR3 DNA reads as TGTGCCAGCAGTCGCATAGCGGGAGGGCCCTGGGAGCTGTTTTTT. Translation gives CASSRIAGGPWELFF. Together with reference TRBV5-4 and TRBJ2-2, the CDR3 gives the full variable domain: ETGVTQSPTHLIKTRGQQVTLRCSSQSGHNTVSWYQQALGQGPQFIFQYYREEENGRGNFPPRFSGLQFPNYSSELNVNALELDDSALYLCASSRIAGGPWELFFGEGSRLTVL.

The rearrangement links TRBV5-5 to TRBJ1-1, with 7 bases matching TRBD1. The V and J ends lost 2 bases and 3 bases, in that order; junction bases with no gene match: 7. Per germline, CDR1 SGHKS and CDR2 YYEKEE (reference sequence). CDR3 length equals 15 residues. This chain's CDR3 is CASSFEGAGDTEAFF. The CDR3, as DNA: TGTGCCAGCAGCTTTGAGGGGGCTGGGGACACTGAAGCTTTCTTT.

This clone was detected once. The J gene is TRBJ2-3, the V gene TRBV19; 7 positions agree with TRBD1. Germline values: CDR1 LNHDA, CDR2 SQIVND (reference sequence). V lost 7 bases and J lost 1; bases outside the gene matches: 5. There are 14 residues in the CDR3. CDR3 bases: TGTGCCAGTAATTCAGGGGGACGCACAGATACGCAGTATTTT. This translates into CASNSGGRTDTQYF. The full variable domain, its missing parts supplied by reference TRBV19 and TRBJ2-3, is DGGITQSPKYLFRKEGQNVTLSCEQNLNHDAMYWYRQDPGQGLRLIYYSQIVNDFQKGDIAEGYSVSREKKESFPLTVTSAQKNPTAFYLCASNSGGRTDTQYFGPGTRLTVL.

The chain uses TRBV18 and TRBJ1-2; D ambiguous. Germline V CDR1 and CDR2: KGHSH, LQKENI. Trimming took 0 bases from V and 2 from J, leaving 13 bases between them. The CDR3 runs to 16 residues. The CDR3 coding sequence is TGTGCCAGCTCACCACCTGAGGGAGTTGAGAACTATGGCTACACCTTC. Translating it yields CASSPPEGVENYGYTF.

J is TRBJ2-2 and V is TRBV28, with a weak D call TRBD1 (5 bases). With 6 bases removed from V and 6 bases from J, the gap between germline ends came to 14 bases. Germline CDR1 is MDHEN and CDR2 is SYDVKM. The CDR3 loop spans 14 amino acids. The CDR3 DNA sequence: TGTGCCAGCAGCTCCGGGCTAGGGGCCGGGGAGCTGTTTTTT. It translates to CASSSGLGAGELFF.

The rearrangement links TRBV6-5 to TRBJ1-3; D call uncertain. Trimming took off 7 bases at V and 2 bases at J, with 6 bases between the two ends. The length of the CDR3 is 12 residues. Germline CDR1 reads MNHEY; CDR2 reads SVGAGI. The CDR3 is CASTSTGNTIYF. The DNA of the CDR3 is TGTGCCAGCACCTCCACTGGAAACACCATATATTTT.

Here the CDR3 reads CASSVADLYEQYF. The CDR3 nucleotides are TGTGCCAGCAGCGTAGCTGACCTCTACGAGCAGTACTTC. The chain carries TRBV9 and TRBJ2-7; D gene uncertain. Germline values: CDR1 SGDLS, CDR2 YYNGEE. Trimming took off 0 bases at V and 3 bases at J, with 7 bases between the two ends. The CDR3 is 13 amino acids. The variable domain in full, completed from reference TRBV9 and TRBJ2-7, reads DSGVTQTPKHLITATGQRVTLRCSPRSGDLSVYWYQQSLDQGLQFLIQYYNGEERAKGNILERFSAQQFPDLHSELNLSSLELGDSALYFCASSVADLYEQYFGPGTRLTVT.

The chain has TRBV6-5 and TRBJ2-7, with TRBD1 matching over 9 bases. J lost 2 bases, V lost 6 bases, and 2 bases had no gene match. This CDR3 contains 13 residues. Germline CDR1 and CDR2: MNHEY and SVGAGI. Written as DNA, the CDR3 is TGTGCCAGCAGCGGGACAGGGCCCTACGAGCAGTACTTC. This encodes CASSGTGPYEQYF.

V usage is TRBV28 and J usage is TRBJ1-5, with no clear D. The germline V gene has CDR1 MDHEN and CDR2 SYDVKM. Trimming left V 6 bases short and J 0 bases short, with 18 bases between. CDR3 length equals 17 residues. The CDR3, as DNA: TGTGCCAGCAGCCAAAGCGGCAGTGAGTCTAGCAATCAGCCCCAGCATTTT. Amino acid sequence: CASSQSGSESSNQPQHF.

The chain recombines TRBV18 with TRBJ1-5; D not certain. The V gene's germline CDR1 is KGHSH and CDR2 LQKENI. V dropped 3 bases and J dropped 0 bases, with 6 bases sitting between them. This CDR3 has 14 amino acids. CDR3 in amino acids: CASSPQNSNQPQHF. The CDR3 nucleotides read TGTGCCAGCTCACCTCAGAATAGCAATCAGCCCCAGCATTTT.

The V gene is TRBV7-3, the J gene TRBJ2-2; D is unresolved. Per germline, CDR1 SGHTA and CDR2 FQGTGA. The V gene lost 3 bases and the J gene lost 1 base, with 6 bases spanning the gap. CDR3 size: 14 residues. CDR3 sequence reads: CASSFIGNTGELFF. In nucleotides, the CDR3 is TGTGCCAGCAGCTTCATCGGGAACACCGGGGAGCTGTTTTTT.

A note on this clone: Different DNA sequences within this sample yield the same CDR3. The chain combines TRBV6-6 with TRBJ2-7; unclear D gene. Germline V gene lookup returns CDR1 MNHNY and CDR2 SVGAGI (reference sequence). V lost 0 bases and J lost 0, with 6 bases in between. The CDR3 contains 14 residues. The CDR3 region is CASSYSPLSYEQYF. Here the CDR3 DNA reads TGTGCCAGCAGTTACTCCCCACTCTCCTACGAGCAGTACTTC.

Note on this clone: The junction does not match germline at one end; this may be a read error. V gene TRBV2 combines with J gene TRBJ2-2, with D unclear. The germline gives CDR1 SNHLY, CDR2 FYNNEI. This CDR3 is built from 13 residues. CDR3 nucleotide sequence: TGTGCCGGCAGAACCGCCCATACCGGGGAGCTGTTTTTT. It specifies CAGRTAHTGELFF.

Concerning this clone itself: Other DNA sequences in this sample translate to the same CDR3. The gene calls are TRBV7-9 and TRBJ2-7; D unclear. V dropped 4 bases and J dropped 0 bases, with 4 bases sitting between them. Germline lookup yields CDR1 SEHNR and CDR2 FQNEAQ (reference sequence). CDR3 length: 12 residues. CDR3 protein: CASSSPSYEQYF. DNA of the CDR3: TGTGCCAGCAGCTCCCCCTCCTACGAGCAGTACTTC.

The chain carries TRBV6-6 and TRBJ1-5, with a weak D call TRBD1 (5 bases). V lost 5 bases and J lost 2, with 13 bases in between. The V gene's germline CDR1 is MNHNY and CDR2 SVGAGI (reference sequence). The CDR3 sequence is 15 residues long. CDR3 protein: CASSTRDGGNQPQHF. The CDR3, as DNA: TGTGCCAGCAGTACCCGGGACGGAGGCAATCAGCCCCAGCATTTT.

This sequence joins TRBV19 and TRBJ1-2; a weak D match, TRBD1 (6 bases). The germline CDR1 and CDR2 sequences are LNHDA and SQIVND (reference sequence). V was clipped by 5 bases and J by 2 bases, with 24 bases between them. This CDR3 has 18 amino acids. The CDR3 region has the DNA TGTGCCAGTAGTTCCCGACTCGGCGTCACAGGGACGAACTATGGCTACACCTTC. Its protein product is CASSSRLGVTGTNYGYTF.

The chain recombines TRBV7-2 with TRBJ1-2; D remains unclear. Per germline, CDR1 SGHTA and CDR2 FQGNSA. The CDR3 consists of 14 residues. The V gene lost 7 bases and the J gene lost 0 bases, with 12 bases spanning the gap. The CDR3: CASMNENANYGYTF. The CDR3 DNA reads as TGTGCCAGCATGAACGAGAATGCTAACTATGGCTACACCTTC.

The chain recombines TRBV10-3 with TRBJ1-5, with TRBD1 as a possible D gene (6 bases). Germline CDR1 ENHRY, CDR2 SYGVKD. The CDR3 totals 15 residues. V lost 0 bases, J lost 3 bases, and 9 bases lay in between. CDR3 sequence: CAISESDRNNQPQHF. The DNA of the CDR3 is TGTGCCATCAGTGAGTCTGACAGGAACAATCAGCCCCAGCATTTT.

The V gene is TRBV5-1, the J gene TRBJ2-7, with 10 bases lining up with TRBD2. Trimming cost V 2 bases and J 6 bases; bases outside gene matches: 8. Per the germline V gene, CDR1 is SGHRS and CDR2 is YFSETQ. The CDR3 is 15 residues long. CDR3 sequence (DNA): TGCGCCAGCAGCTTAGCGCTAGCGGGAGTCTCCGAGCAGTACTTC. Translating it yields CASSLALAGVSEQYF.

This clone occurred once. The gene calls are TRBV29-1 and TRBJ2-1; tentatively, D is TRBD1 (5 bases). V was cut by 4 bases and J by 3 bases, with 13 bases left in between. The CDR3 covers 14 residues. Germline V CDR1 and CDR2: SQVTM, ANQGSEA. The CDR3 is CSVGRERFYNEQFF. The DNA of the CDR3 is TGCAGCGTTGGCAGGGAACGGTTCTACAATGAGCAGTTCTTC.

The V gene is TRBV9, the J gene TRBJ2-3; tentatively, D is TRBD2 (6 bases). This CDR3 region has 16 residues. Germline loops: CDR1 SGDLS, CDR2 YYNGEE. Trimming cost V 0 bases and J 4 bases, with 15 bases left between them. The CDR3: CASSVGLGRLADTQYF. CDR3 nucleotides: TGTGCCAGCAGCGTAGGACTAGGGCGGTTAGCAGATACGCAGTATTTT.

CDR3 coding DNA: TGTGCCAGCAGCCCCCAGGGACTCTCCAGGGGTGAGCAGTTCTTC. It specifies CASSPQGLSRGEQFF. The chain employs TRBV7-3 and TRBJ2-1; either TRBD1 or TRBD2 may fit D (6 bases each). V dropped 5 bases and J dropped 9 bases, with 20 bases sitting between them. The CDR3 has 15 residues. Germline CDR1 SGHTA, CDR2 FQGTGA.

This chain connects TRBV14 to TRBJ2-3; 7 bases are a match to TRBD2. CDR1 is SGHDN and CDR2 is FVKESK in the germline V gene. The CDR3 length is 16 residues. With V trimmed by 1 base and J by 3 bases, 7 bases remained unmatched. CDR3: CASSQVAGVRTDTQYF. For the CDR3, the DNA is TGTGCCAGCAGCCAAGTTGCGGGAGTACGTACAGATACGCAGTATTTT.

The CDR3 nucleotides are TGCAGCGTTGCTACTTGGGGCGCTTACTATGGCTACACCTTC. It is translated as CSVATWGAYYGYTF. This chain connects TRBV29-1 to TRBJ1-2; D is possibly TRBD1 (5 bases). Trimming pared 4 bases from V and 3 bases from J, leaving 15 bases between. The CDR3 sequence is 14 residues long. Germline CDR1 is SQVTM and CDR2 is ANQGSEA.

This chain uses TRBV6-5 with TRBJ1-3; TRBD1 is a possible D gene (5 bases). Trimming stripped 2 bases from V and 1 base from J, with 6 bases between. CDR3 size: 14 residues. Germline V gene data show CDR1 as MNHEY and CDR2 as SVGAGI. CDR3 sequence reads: CASSYRTSGNTIYF. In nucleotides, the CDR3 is TGTGCCAGCAGTTACCGGACATCTGGAAACACCATATATTTT.